This T cell receptor (beta chain) was found in a study of blood T cell repertoires in COVID-19. Study details: PBMCs, B-cell-depleted T cells, or T cells were the source of the cDNA or gDNA that made up the material.

Original methodology: Amplification from reference gene primers served as the basis for estimated nucleated cell counts. Profiling relied on immunoSEQ multiplex PCR, and the TCRdb table lists in-frame clones only, not all of them. That table supplies the V and J calls and clone size; D and trimming were determined from the DNA. The data contain 150,000 to 200,000 clones, around 85% of them singletons. This CDR3 spans 13 amino acids. V lost 0 bases to trimming and J lost 4 bases, with 7 bases between them. CDR1 is SGHRS and CDR2 is YFSETQ in the germline V gene. The clonotype originates from a man aged 55 to 70 with active or convalescent COVID-19. The V gene is TRBV5-1, the J gene TRBJ1-2; D unclear. Sequenced input: peripheral blood. The CDR3 region has the DNA TGCGCCAGCAGCTTGGATTTGGCCTATGGCTACACCTTC. Protein product: CASSLDLAYGYTF.